The clone carrying this TCR beta chain was recorded many times. Antigen unknown. This sample was taken from a study of metastatic and nonmetastatic thyroid tumors. Study details: Where malignant and benign thyroid patients were concerned, repertoires were compared across blood and tumor or nodule tissue. General study results and limits: In blood and tumor, TCR beta diversity was reportedly significantly higher in malignant thyroid tumors than in benign nodules.

The germline gives CDR1 SGHTA, CDR2 FQGNSA. This CDR3 region has 15 residues. The trim removed 5 bases at V and 6 bases at J, leaving 9 bases unmatched. Every patient underwent thyroid surgery untreated. Per the original data handling: A distant-metastasis classifier for papillary thyroid cancer was built using CDR3 differences across clinicopathological groups. TCRdb re-called the PCR reads with MiXCR. The V and J calls reflect TCRdb's pipeline rather than the authors' work. The sample records roughly 59,000 clones, 15% to 20% being singletons. The J gene is TRBJ1-5, the V gene TRBV7-2; TRBD1 matches 8 bases. This TCR was recovered from a male donor with papillary thyroid cancer or a benign thyroid nodule (not recorded which). Some clones in this sample may be carry-over from other donors' samples. Sequenced sample: blood. In DNA, the CDR3 is TGTGCCAGCAGCGAAGGACAGGGTGGCGTTCAGCCCCAGCATTTT. As protein: CASSEGQGGVQPQHF.